This TCR beta chain was sequenced in a study of shared clonotypes between healthy human individuals. Study observations and caveats: The study generally estimated greater richness for naive than memory subsets.

Comments on this clone: Antigen: not known.

The naive CD8 subset, CD45RO-negative cells positively selected for CCR7, excluded terminally differentiated effector memory CD45RA+ cells. The donors, healthy adults who were HIV-negative, had experienced no recent acute infections or vaccinations. Assay used: immunoSEQ multiplex PCR; TCRdb lists only in-frame clones, some missing. The top ten hold 0.3% of the sample, which has about 600,000 clones, roughly 98% seen once. Germline-derived CDR1 and CDR2 are LNHDA and SQIVND (reference sequence). This CDR3 comprises 14 residues. Trimming left V 7 bases short and J 9 bases short, with 19 bases between.

V usage is TRBV19 and J usage is TRBJ1-5; D not resolved. The sequencing sample was made of naive CD8+ T cells sorted from blood. This TCR was recovered from a man aged 30-40 years in good health. Written as DNA, the CDR3 is TGTGCCAGTACCCTCAGATGGGGTTCGAGGCCCCAGCATTTT. This encodes CASTLRWGSRPQHF.